The source of this TCR beta chain is a study of T cells in Graves' hyperthyroidism and ophthalmopathy. Exclusion followed for patients with uncontrolled infection, other autoimmune disease, pregnancy or lactation. Each diagnosis drew on symptoms, thyroxine, TRAb, thyroid ultrasound and orbital computed tomography findings. Fresh peripheral blood, around 9.3 ml, was the source of the PBMCs. The CDR3 extends over 14 amino acids. Trimming removed 4 bases from V and 6 bases from J; junction bases left unmatched: 5. Germline V lookup: CDR1 LGHDT, CDR2 YNNKEL (reference sequence). Study-wide points: Blood also held most thyroid clonotypes expanded beyond 0.001.

Notes on this clonotype: No antigen is known for it.

RNA transcripts were the template for amplifying TCR beta CDR3 regions. Primed by the HTBI set, a first-round RT-PCR was run on the TCR CDR3. One entry per CDR3 protein results from TCRdb running MiXCR on the multiplex PCR reads. The sample records about 600,000 distinct CDR3 sequences, 16% being singletons. J is TRBJ1-5 and V is TRBV3-1, with 8 bases identical to TRBD1. Sequences were obtained from blood. This clonotype was obtained from a middle-aged woman with Graves' ophthalmopathy. CDR3 residues: CASSRRQGSQPQHF. As DNA, the CDR3 is TGTGCCAGCAGCCGCCGACAGGGGAGTCAGCCCCAGCATTTT.